This TCR beta chain came from a study of response to subunit inactivated influenza vaccine. Via MiXCR, TCRdb re-called the RT-PCR reads, giving one row per CDR3 protein. This table has about 150,000 distinct CDR3 sequences, around a tenth appearing once. Points from the study as a whole: Few new T cells, the authors suggested, are recruited by each seasonal influenza vaccination.

The CDR3 has 14 amino acids. Per the germline V gene, CDR1 is SGHNT and CDR2 is YENEEA. V was shortened by 7 bases and J by 2 bases, with 11 bases between the two germline ends. This clonotype came up a few times. Its target is not known. The rearrangement joins TRBV11-3 to TRBJ2-2; D may correspond to TRBD1 or TRBD2 (5 bases each). The sequencing here drew on CD8+ T cells sorted from PBMCs, taken around 25 months after vaccination. This sequence originates from a man aged 45-69 years who received an inactivated influenza vaccine. For the CDR3, the DNA is TGTGCCAGCAAGAGGGGCCTAAACACCGGGGAGCTGTTTTTT. Translated: CASKRGLNTGELFF.